Presented here are 8 T cell receptor beta chains from one specimen sequenced in a study of shared T cell receptors in the human thymus. Method: immunoSEQ multiplex PCR; TCRdb's copy keeps in-frame clones and lacks some. The data contain about 380,000 clones, more than 85% of them singletons. Source material: thymocytes. The receptors stem from a human donor.

In DNA form, the CDR3 reads TGCGCCAGCAGCCGAGGAAGCGGGAGGGCCGCAGATACGCAGTATTTT. Protein: CASSRGSGRAADTQYF. The chain links TRBV5-1 to TRBJ2-3; 10 nucleotides align to TRBD2. The CDR3 runs 16 residues. Losses at the gene ends were 4 bases for V and 4 bases for J; bases not matched to a gene: 9. The germline gives CDR1 SGHRS, CDR2 YFSETQ.

This clone was seen a single time. V is TRBV9 and J is TRBJ2-3; D unclear. Deletions cut 1 base from V and 1 base from J, with 16 bases between. Per germline, CDR1 SGDLS and CDR2 YYNGEE. This CDR3 is 17 amino acids long. DNA of the CDR3: TGTGCCAGCAGCGTAATGTCCACCAGTAAAGGCACAGATACGCAGTATTTT. It specifies CASSVMSTSKGTDTQYF.

In DNA form, the CDR3 reads TGTGCCAGCAGCGCACCGGGACAGGGGGCGGACGAGCAGTACTTC. Protein sequence: CASSAPGQGADEQYF. The rearrangement uses TRBV5-4 and TRBJ2-7; 12 bases agree with TRBD1. After removal of 4 bases from V and 5 bases from J, the junction contained 7 bases not matched to a gene. Germline loops: CDR1 SGHNT, CDR2 YYREEE (reference sequence). The CDR3 contains 15 residues. Full variable domain (missing parts from reference TRBV5-4 and TRBJ2-7): ETGVTQSPTHLIKTRGQQVTLRCSSQSGHNTVSWYQQALGQGPQFIFQYYREEENGRGNFPPRFSGLQFPNYSSELNVNALELDDSALYLCASSAPGQGADEQYFGPGTRLTVT.

The rearrangement joins TRBV15 to TRBJ2-1; 13 bases fit TRBD2. This CDR3 comprises 14 residues. Germline V gives CDR1 LNHNV, CDR2 YYDKDF (reference sequence). The junction had 3 bases not matched to a gene; V was cut back by 3 bases and J by 10 bases. Here the CDR3 DNA reads TGTGCCACCAGCAGGGGGACTAGCGGGAACGAGCAGTTCTTC. The encoded protein is CATSRGTSGNEQFF.

This sequence joins TRBV29-1 and TRBJ2-1; D is possibly TRBD1 (5 bases). The germline V gene has CDR1 SQVTM and CDR2 ANQGSEA. The CDR3 spans 14 residues. V dropped 6 bases and J dropped 8 bases, with 20 bases sitting between them. This chain's CDR3 is CSVQGQGIDDEQFF. In DNA form, the CDR3 reads TGCAGCGTCCAAGGGCAGGGAATTGATGATGAGCAGTTCTTC.

This chain connects TRBV5-1 to TRBJ2-7; 9 bases agree with TRBD1. The V gene's germline CDR1 is SGHRS and CDR2 YFSETQ. CDR3 size: 14 residues. The trim removed 4 bases at V and 3 bases at J, leaving 5 bases unmatched. CDR3 DNA sequence: TGCGCCAGCAGCCAGAGGACAGGGGACTACGAGCAGTACTTC. Translated: CASSQRTGDYEQYF.

J is TRBJ2-7 and V is TRBV6-4; the D gene is possibly TRBD2 (5 bases). The germline V gene encodes CDR1 MRHNA and CDR2 SNTAGT. The V gene lost 8 bases and the J gene lost 0 bases, with 23 bases spanning the gap. CDR3 size: 17 residues. The DNA of the CDR3 is TGTGCCAGCCTCAGGCGTCCCGAAGCGGATGCCTCCTACGAGCAGTACTTC. Amino acids: CASLRRPEADASYEQYF.

This sequence joins TRBV10-3 and TRBJ2-1, with 13 bases that match TRBD2. Germline lookup yields CDR1 ENHRY and CDR2 SYGVKD. The CDR3 is 18 amino acids. Trimming cost V 0 bases and J 5 bases; bases outside gene matches: 7. The CDR3 DNA reads as TGTGCCATCAGTGAGTCGGCGGGACTAGCGGGATATAACAATGAGCAGTTCTTC. Amino acid sequence: CAISESAGLAGYNNEQFF.